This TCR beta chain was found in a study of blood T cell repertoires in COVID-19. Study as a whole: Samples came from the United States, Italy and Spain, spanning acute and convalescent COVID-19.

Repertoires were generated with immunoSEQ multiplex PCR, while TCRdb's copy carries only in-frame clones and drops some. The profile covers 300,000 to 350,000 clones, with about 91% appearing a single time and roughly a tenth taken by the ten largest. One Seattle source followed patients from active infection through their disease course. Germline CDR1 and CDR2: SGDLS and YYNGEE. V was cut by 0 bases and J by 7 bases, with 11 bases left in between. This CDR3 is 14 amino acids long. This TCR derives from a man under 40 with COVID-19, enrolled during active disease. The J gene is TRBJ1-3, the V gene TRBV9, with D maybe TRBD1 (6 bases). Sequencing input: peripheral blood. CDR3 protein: CASSVAGVGNTIYF. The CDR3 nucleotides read TGTGCCAGCAGCGTAGCAGGGGTCGGTAACACCATATATTTT.